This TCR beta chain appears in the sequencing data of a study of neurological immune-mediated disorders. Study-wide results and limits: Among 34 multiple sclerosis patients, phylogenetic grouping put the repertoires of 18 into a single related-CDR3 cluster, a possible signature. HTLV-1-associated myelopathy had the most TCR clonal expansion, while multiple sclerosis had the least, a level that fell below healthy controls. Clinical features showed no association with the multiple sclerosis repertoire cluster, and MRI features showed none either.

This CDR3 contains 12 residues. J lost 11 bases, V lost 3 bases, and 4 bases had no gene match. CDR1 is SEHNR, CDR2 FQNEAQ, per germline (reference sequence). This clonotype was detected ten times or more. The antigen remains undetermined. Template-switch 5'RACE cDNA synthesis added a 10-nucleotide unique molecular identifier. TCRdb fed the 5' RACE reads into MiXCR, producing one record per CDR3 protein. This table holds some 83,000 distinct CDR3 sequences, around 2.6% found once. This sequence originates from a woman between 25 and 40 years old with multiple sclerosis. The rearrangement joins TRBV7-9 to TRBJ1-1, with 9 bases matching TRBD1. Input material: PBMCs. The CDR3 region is CASSFGQGTAFF. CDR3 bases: TGTGCCAGCAGCTTCGGACAGGGGACGGCTTTCTTT. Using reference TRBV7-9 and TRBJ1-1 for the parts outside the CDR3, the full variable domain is DTGVSQNPRHKITKRGQNVTFRCDPISEHNRLYWYRQTLGQGPEFLTYFQNEAQLEKSRLLSDRFSAERPKGSFSTLEIQRTEQGDSAMYLCASSFGQGTAFFGQGTRLTVV.